The T cell receptor beta chain described here comes from a study of cytotoxic CD8 clonotypes in ibrutinib-treated CLL. This clone was seen only a few times. Profiled with immunoSEQ multiplex PCR; TCRdb holds only in-frame clones, not every one. The sample includes 15,000 to 20,000 clones, about 70% of them seen just once. Germline values: CDR1 SGHRS, CDR2 YFSETQ. CDR3 length: 13 residues. Trimming cost V 4 bases and J 10 bases, with 12 bases left between them. This specimen consisted of PBMCs, obtained before ibrutinib treatment. The rearrangement links TRBV5-1 to TRBJ1-6; D possibly corresponds to TRBD1 (6 bases). The source of this sequence is a human donor with chronic lymphocytic leukemia. The CDR3 region has the DNA TGCGCCAGCAGCATTGACGGGGGCTCACCCCTCCACTTT. It yields the protein CASSIDGGSPLHF.